These T cell receptor beta chains were read from a single sample in a study of blood T cell repertoires in COVID-19. Some clones are missing from TCRdb's copy, which holds only in-frame ones; the method was immunoSEQ multiplex PCR. Found here are more than 95,000 clones, approximately 88% of them singletons; the top ten hold 26%. What was sequenced was peripheral blood. The receptors were gathered from a man between 60 and 75 years old with acute or convalescent COVID-19. Both conserved end residues are part of each CDR3. D genes are given only for firm matches. The size entry is marked missing in some rows and otherwise reads once, few, many or a size class.

abundance | j_gene | v_gene | d_gene | len | CDR3nt | CDR3aa
. | TRBJ2-1 | TRBV5-4 | TRBD2 | 13 | TGTGCCAGCAGCTTAGCGGGAGGGAATGAGCAGTTCTTC | CASSLAGGNEQFF
. | TRBJ1-5 | TRBV2 | . | 14 | TGTGCCAGCAGTGGGACAGAACGCAATCAGCCCCAGCATTTT | CASSGTERNQPQHF
. | TRBJ1-1 | TRBV11-2 | . | 15 | TGTGCCAGCAGCTTAGGGGCAGTTAGGCACACTGAAGCTTTCTTT | CASSLGAVRHTEAFF
. | TRBJ2-4 | TRBV2 | . | 19 | TGTGCCAGCAGTGAAAACCCGAACGTGCGGCGGCTAGCCAAAAACATTCAGTACTTC | CASSENPNVRRLAKNIQYF
. | TRBJ2-7 | TRBV7-8 | . | 16 | TGTGCCAGCAGCTTAGCGCGTACAGGGTCAAGGTACGAGCAGTACTTC | CASSLARTGSRYEQYF
. | TRBJ2-2 | TRBV25-1 | . | 14 | TGTGCCAGCACCGGACTCACTAACACCGGGGAGCTGTTTTTT | CASTGLTNTGELFF
few | TRBJ2-1 | TRBV10-1 | . | 17 | TGCGCCAGCAGTGAGGACAGGGAGGCGGGGTTTGGCAATGAGCAGTTCTTC | CASSEDREAGFGNEQFF
. | TRBJ2-5 | TRBV20-1 | . | 12 | TGCAGTGCTAGTATCGGGCAAGAGACCCAGTACTTC | CSASIGQETQYF
few | TRBJ2-1 | TRBV6-5 | . | 15 | TGTGCCCTCCAACGCGATGTGGGCCCATACAATGAGCAGTTCTTC | CALQRDVGPYNEQFF
. | TRBJ1-2 | TRBV5-1 | . | 14 | TGCGCCAGCAGCTTGGGGACAGCAAACTATGGCTACACCTTC | CASSLGTANYGYTF
. | TRBJ2-3 | TRBV5-1 | . | 15 | TGCGCCAGCAGCTTGGTGTCCACCAGCGCAGATACGCAGTATTTT | CASSLVSTSADTQYF
. | TRBJ2-1 | TRBV24-1 | TRBD1 | 16 | TGTGCCACCAGTGACCCCGGGACAGGCTCCTACAATGAGCAGTTCTTC | CATSDPGTGSYNEQFF
once | TRBJ2-1 | TRBV5-1 | . | 15 | TGCGCCAGCAGCTTGGGGTGGAACTATAACAATGAGCAGTTCTTC | CASSLGWNYNNEQFF
. | TRBJ1-5 | TRBV7-2 | . | 15 | TGTGCCAGCAGCTTAGAGTCGGGAACAGATCAGCCCCAGCATTTT | CASSLESGTDQPQHF
. | TRBJ2-4 | TRBV28 | . | 14 | TGTGCCAGCAGCTATCCTTCGGCCAAAAACATTCAGTACTTC | CASSYPSAKNIQYF
. | TRBJ2-2 | TRBV4-2 | TRBD2 | 16 | TGTGCCAGCAGCCAGATGACTAGCGGTAACACCGGGGAGCTGTTTTTT | CASSQMTSGNTGELFF
. | TRBJ1-5 | TRBV9 | TRBD1 | 16 | TGTGCCAGCAGCACGGGACAGGGGGTGACCTTTCAGCCCCAGCATTTT | CASSTGQGVTFQPQHF
few | TRBJ2-3 | TRBV14 | TRBD2 | 15 | TGTGCCAGCAGCCCCCTAGCGGGAGGGCCGTATACGCAGTATTTT | CASSPLAGGPYTQYF
. | TRBJ2-2 | TRBV7-2 | . | 16 | TGTGCCAGCAGCCACTTTGGAACCAGGGAAACCGGGGAGCTGTTTTTT | CASSHFGTRETGELFF
. | TRBJ1-2 | TRBV7-2 | . | 12 | TGTGCCAGCAGCTTCGCAGGTTATGGCTACACCTTC | CASSFAGYGYTF
. | TRBJ1-6 | TRBV6-6 | TRBD1 | 19 | TGTGCCAGCAGCTTATGGTGGACAGGGGATGTCGGGGCTAATTCACCCCTCCACTTT | CASSLWWTGDVGANSPLHF
. | TRBJ1-5 | TRBV12-3/TRBV12-4 | . | 12 | TGTGCCAGCAGTTTTACGGGATTGCCCCAGCATTTT | CASSFTGLPQHF
. | TRBJ2-7 | TRBV5-6 | TRBD2 | 14 | TGTGCCAGCAGCTTGGTGTTAGCGGGAGAAGTTGGGGACTTC | CASSLVLAGEVGDF
. | TRBJ2-1 | TRBV5-1 | TRBD1 | 15 | TGCGCCAGCAGGCCTGGGGACAGGGGAGGTAATGAGCAGTTCTTC | CASRPGDRGGNEQFF
. | TRBJ1-1 | TRBV5-4 | TRBD1 | 15 | TGTGCCAGCAGCAGGCAGGGGGAATGGAACACTGAAGCTTTCTTT | CASSRQGEWNTEAFF
. | TRBJ1-1 | TRBV11-3 | . | 13 | TGTGCCAGCAGGGTATCCGGCGGGACTGAAGCTTTCTTT | CASRVSGGTEAFF
. | TRBJ2-5 | TRBV11-3 | . | 15 | TGTGCCAGCAGCTTAGAGGGACTTCAAAAAGAGACCCAGTACTTC | CASSLEGLQKETQYF
. | TRBJ1-5 | TRBV28 | . | 13 | TGTGCCAGCAGCCAAGCTTCGTTTCAGCCCCAGCATTTT | CASSQASFQPQHF
. | TRBJ2-2 | TRBV20-1 | . | 15 | TGCAGTGCTAGTTCTGGAGGGAGTGTATCCGGGGAGCTGTTTTTT | CSASSGGSVSGELFF
few | TRBJ2-2 | TRBV9 | . | 13 | TGTGCCAGCAGCCCGAGTAACACCGGGGAGCTGTTTTTT | CASSPSNTGELFF
once | TRBJ1-1 | TRBV2 | . | 13 | TGTGCCAGCAGCCTGACAGCTGACACTGAAGCTTTCTTT | CASSLTADTEAFF
. | TRBJ2-5 | TRBV11-3 | TRBD2 | 13 | TGTGCCAGCAGCATGAAGCGGGGAGAGACCCAGTACTTC | CASSMKRGETQYF
. | TRBJ1-2 | TRBV11-3 | . | 13 | TGTGCCAGCAGCTTAGTGTCTGGGGCACACTACACCTTC | CASSLVSGAHYTF
. | TRBJ1-5 | TRBV27 | TRBD1 | 14 | TGTGCCACCCGCTGGGGACAGGGGAATCAGCCCCAGCATTTT | CATRWGQGNQPQHF
. | TRBJ1-5 | TRBV18 | TRBD1 | 15 | TGTGCCAGCTCCCAACCGGGACAGGGGGATCAGCCCCAGCATTTT | CASSQPGQGDQPQHF
. | TRBJ1-6 | TRBV7-2 | TRBD1 | 15 | TGTGCCAGCAGCTCAATCGACAGGGTATATTCACCCCTCCACTTT | CASSSIDRVYSPLHF
. | TRBJ2-1 | TRBV11-3 | TRBD2 | 17 | TGTGCCAGCAGCTTCAATGGAGCGGGGGCTTACTACAATGAGCAGTTCTTC | CASSFNGAGAYYNEQFF
many | TRBJ1-1 | TRBV14 | TRBD1 | 14 | TGTGCCAGCAGCTCCTTCAGGGGGCTTACTGAAGCTTTCTTT | CASSSFRGLTEAFF
few | TRBJ2-2 | TRBV5-1 | . | 14 | TGCGCCAGCTGGGACACGGCGAACACCGGGGAGCTGTTTTTT | CASWDTANTGELFF
many | TRBJ2-1 | TRBV7-2 | TRBD2 | 13 | TGTGCCAGCAGCTTAGCGCGGGGGAATGAGCAGTTCTTC | CASSLARGNEQFF
. | TRBJ1-5 | TRBV15 | . | 13 | TGTGCCACCAGTTGGCAGATCAATCAGCCCCAGCATTTT | CATSWQINQPQHF
. | TRBJ2-7 | TRBV3-1/TRBV3-2 | . | 13 | TGTGCCAGCAGCGTTGACAGGTCCTACGAGCAGTACTTC | CASSVDRSYEQYF
. | TRBJ1-5 | TRBV18 | . | 14 | TGTGCCAGCTCACCACCGGGACATTATCAGCCCCAGCATTTT | CASSPPGHYQPQHF
. | TRBJ2-5 | TRBV28 | TRBD2 | 16 | TGTGCCACCACAGCGGATAGGCTAGCGGGAGTTGAGACCCAGTACTTC | CATTADRLAGVETQYF